This paragraph reports one TCR beta chain. Its antigen is not known. Libraries were made from TCR beta cDNA, and they carried unique molecular identifiers. Each CDR3 protein is one row after TCRdb ran MiXCR on the PCR reads. The profile covers hundreds of thousands of distinct CDR3 sequences, with roughly 45% appearing a single time and 12% taken by the ten largest. The data are from a study of post-analysis software for immune sequencing data. Whole-study findings and limits: Normalized Chao1 diversity in multiple sclerosis patients fell significantly below that of controls. The study found TRBV5-6, TRBV5-1 and TRBV20-1 among a handful of TRBV segments more frequent in patients than controls.

Trimming pared 9 bases from V and 0 bases from J, leaving 15 bases between. The germline V gene has CDR1 MDHEN and CDR2 SYDVKM. The CDR3 runs to 15 residues. The sequencing input was blood. The sequence came from a girl between 10 and 17 years old with multiple sclerosis. This chain connects TRBV28 to TRBJ2-1; D tentatively reads TRBD1 or TRBD2 (5 bases each). The CDR3 nucleotides are TGTGCCAGTCAGGACGGGACGCTCTCCTACAATGAGCAGTTCTTC. Residues: CASQDGTLSYNEQFF.